This TCR beta chain was retrieved from a study of cytomegalovirus exposure and HLA in healthy donors. Study outcomes and limitations: TRBV6-2, TRBV6-3 and some other V segments were excluded as indistinguishable. Most TCR beta V segments were productive about 90% or about 30% of the time in an earlier analysis.

A note on this clone: Antigen unknown.

The study ran its PCR with 60 Vbeta and 13 Jbeta primers. The protocol was immunoSEQ multiplex PCR, while the TCRdb copy is restricted to in-frame clones and leaves out a portion. Its listing shows about 210,000 clones. Trimming took off 1 base at V and 6 bases at J, with 17 bases between the two ends. This CDR3 has 16 amino acids. In germline, CDR1 is MGHRA, CDR2 YSYEKL. This TCR was sampled from a woman between 25 and 40 years old in good health and CMV-seropositive. The specimen was PBMCs. The V and J genes are TRBV4-1 and TRBJ2-3; possible D gene TRBD2, 5 bases. CDR3 sequence reads: CASSQVPGRTTDTQYF. CDR3 nucleotide sequence: TGCGCCAGCAGCCAAGTCCCGGGGAGAACGACTGATACGCAGTATTTT.